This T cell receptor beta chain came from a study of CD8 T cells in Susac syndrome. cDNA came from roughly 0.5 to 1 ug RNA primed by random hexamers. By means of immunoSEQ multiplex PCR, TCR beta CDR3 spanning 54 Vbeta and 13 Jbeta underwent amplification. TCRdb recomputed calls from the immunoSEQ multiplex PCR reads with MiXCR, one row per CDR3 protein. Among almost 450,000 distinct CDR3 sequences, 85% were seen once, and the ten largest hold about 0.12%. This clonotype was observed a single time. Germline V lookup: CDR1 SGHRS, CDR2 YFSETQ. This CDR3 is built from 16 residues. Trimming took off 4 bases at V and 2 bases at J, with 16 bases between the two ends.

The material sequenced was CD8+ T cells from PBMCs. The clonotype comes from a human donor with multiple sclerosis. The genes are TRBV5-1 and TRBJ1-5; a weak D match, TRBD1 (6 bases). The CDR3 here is CASSLGDNTGNQPQHF. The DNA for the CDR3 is TGCGCCAGCAGCCTCGGGGACAACACAGGCAATCAGCCCCAGCATTTT.